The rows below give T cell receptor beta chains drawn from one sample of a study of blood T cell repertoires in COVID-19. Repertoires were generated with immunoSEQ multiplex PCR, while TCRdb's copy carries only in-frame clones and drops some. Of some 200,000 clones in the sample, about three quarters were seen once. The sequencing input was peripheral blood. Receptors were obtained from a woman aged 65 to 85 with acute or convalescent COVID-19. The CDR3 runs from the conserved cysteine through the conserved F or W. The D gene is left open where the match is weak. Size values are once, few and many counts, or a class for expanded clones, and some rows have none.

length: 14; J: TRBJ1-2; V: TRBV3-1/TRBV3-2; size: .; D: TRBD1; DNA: TGTGCCAGCAGCCAACAACAGGGGATCTATGGCTACACCTTC; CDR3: CASSQQQGIYGYTF
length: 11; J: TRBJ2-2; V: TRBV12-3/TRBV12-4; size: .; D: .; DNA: TGTGCCAGCAGGCTCCAGGGGGAGCTGTTTTTT; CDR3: CASRLQGELFF
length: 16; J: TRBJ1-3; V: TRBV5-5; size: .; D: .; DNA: TGTGCCAGCAGCTTGGAGAGGTTCCTCTCTGGAAACACCATATATTTT; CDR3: CASSLERFLSGNTIYF
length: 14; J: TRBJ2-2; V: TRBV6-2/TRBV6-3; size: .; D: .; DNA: TGTGCCAGCAGTTACCTCAGGGTCACCGGGGAGCTGTTTTTT; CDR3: CASSYLRVTGELFF
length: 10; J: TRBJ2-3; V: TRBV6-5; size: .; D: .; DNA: TGTGCCAGCACAGAAGATACGCAGTATTTT; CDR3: CASTEDTQYF
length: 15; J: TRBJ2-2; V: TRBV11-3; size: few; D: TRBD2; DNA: TGTGCCAGCAGCTTGGGACTAGCGTTCACCGGGGAGCTGTTTTTT; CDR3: CASSLGLAFTGELFF
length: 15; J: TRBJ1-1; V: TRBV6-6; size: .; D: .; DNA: TGTGCCAGCAGCCCGGCAATGACAGGTGGCCCTGAAGCTTTCTTT; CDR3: CASSPAMTGGPEAFF
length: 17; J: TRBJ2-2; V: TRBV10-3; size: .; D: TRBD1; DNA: TGTGCCATCAGTGACCCTAGAACAGGGGGTGAATCCGGGGAGCTGTTTTTT; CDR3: CAISDPRTGGESGELFF
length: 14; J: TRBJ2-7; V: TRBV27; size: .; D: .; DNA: TGTGCCAGCAGTGCTCAGGGGATCCTTCTCGAGCAGTACTTC; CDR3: CASSAQGILLEQYF
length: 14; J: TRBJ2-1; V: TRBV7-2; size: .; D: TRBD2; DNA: TGTGCCAGCAGCTTTTCCCTCCGGGACTACGAGCAGTTCTTC; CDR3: CASSFSLRDYEQFF
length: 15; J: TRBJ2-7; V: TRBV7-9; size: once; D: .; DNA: TGTGCCAGCAGCTTATCTGGGGGGAGCTCCTACGAGCAGTACTTC; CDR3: CASSLSGGSSYEQYF
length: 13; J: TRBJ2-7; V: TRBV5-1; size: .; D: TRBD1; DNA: TGCGCCAGCAGCTTGGGGGACAGGACCGAGCAGTACTTC; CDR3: CASSLGDRTEQYF
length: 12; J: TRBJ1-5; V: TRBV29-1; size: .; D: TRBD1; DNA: TGCAGCGTTGGTCAGGGGGACCAGCCCCAGCATTTT; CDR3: CSVGQGDQPQHF
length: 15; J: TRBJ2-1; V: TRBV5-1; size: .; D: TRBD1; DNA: TGCGCCAGCAGCTTGACAGGGGGCGGATGGGGTGAGCAGTTCTTC; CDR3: CASSLTGGGWGEQFF
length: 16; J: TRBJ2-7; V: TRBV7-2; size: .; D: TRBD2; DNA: TGTGCCAGCAGCTTAGCGCGGGGGATTATTTCCTACGAGCAGTACTTC; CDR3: CASSLARGIISYEQYF
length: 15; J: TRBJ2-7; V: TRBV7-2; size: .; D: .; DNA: TGTGCCAGCAGCTTTGTAAGGGCAGGGATCTACGAGCAGTACTTC; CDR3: CASSFVRAGIYEQYF
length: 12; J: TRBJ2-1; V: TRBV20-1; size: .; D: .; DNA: TGCAGTGCTAGTCGGACTACTAATGAGCAGTTCTTC; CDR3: CSASRTTNEQFF